Below, 25 T cell receptor beta chains from the same sample are listed, as sequenced in a study of blood T cell repertoires in COVID-19. Profiling relied on immunoSEQ multiplex PCR, and the TCRdb table lists in-frame clones only, not all of them. The sample holds more than 200,000 clones, more than 85% seen once. The specimen sequenced was peripheral blood. The receptors shown here come from a woman in her 50s with COVID-19, enrolled during active disease.

This sequence joins TRBV12-5 and TRBJ1-6; the D gene is possibly TRBD1 (5 bases). The CDR3 contains 16 residues. V lost 2 bases and J lost 12, with 20 bases in between. CDR1 is LGHNT, CDR2 FRNRAP, per germline. DNA of the CDR3: TGTGCTAGTGGTTTGCGTCGGGGGACGGCCGGGGGACCCCTCCACTTT. Residues: CASGLRRGTAGGPLHF.

J is TRBJ2-1 and V is TRBV9; tentative D call: TRBD1 (6 bases). The germline V gene has CDR1 SGDLS and CDR2 YYNGEE. Deletions cut 2 bases from V and 7 bases from J, with 16 bases between. This CDR3 is built from 15 residues. In nucleotides, the CDR3 is TGTGCCAGCAGCGTGGACAGCCGTTGGGGGAATGAGCAGTTCTTC. Its translation: CASSVDSRWGNEQFF.

The chain employs TRBV27 and TRBJ2-2; D is perhaps TRBD1 (5 bases). This CDR3 comprises 14 residues. Germline lookup yields CDR1 MNHEY and CDR2 SMNVEV (reference sequence). Between the trimmed V and J ends, which lost 2 bases and 6 bases, there was a span of 10 bases. Written as DNA, the CDR3 is TGTGCCAGCAGTTTAATTAAGGGGCCCGGGGAGCTGTTTTTT. Protein sequence: CASSLIKGPGELFF.

CDR3 residues: CASSRTSGEQYF. CDR3 DNA sequence: TGTGCCAGCAGCCGGACTAGCGGCGAGCAGTACTTC. V and J are TRBV7-3 and TRBJ2-7; 10 bases line up with TRBD2. The J segment lost 6 bases and the V segment lost 5 bases, leaving 1 base of the junction unmatched. CDR3 length: 12 residues. CDR1 is SGHTA, CDR2 FQGTGA, per germline.

The count of this clone is one. The chain combines TRBV15 with TRBJ2-7; TRBD1 matches at 7 bases. This CDR3 comprises 16 residues. The V segment lost 0 bases and the J segment 0 bases; nucleotides outside the gene matches: 5. Germline V gives CDR1 LNHNV, CDR2 YYDKDF (reference sequence). The CDR3 protein is CATSRDQGQLSYEQYF. The CDR3 DNA follows: TGTGCCACCAGCAGAGATCAGGGACAGCTCTCCTACGAGCAGTACTTC.

This rearrangement joins TRBV9 to TRBJ2-3; perhaps TRBD2 as D (7 bases). Germline V gives CDR1 SGDLS, CDR2 YYNGEE. V lost 0 bases to trimming and J lost 2 bases, with 16 bases between them. The CDR3 is 17 residues long. CDR3 sequence (DNA): TGTGCCAGCAGCGTAGCCCCCGCGGGGGCGCCCACAGATACGCAGTATTTT. Residues: CASSVAPAGAPTDTQYF.

The rearrangement joins TRBV5-4 to TRBJ2-1, with 12 bases aligning to TRBD2. The CDR3 extends over 16 amino acids. Germline V gene sequence: CDR1 SGHNT, CDR2 YYREEE (reference sequence). V dropped 3 bases and J dropped 8; count of bases not matched to a gene: 9. The CDR3 here is CASSSRSSGGADEQFF. DNA of the CDR3: TGTGCCAGCAGCTCCCGCTCTAGCGGGGGGGCCGATGAGCAGTTCTTC. The full variable domain, in which reference TRBV5-4 and TRBJ2-1 provide the parts outside the CDR3, is ETGVTQSPTHLIKTRGQQVTLRCSSQSGHNTVSWYQQALGQGPQFIFQYYREEENGRGNFPPRFSGLQFPNYSSELNVNALELDDSALYLCASSSRSSGGADEQFFGPGTRLTVL.

This chain joins TRBV10-2 and TRBJ1-4; D uncertain. Germline V CDR1 and CDR2: WSHSY, SAAADI. The CDR3 totals 17 residues. Deletions cut 2 bases from V and 5 bases from J, with 18 bases between. CDR3 coding DNA: TGCGCCAGCAGTGAGATAGGGAGACGGGTACTGAATGAAAAACTGTTTTTT. It translates to CASSEIGRRVLNEKLFF.

In regard to this clone: One junction end does not reproduce the germline sequence, and a read error may be involved. The gene calls are TRBV5-8 and TRBJ1-1; D is possibly TRBD1 (6 bases). Germline V gene sequence: CDR1 SGHTS, CDR2 YDEGEE. The CDR3 covers 12 residues. CDR3: CASSFRGARSFF. The CDR3 coding sequence is TGTGCCAGCAGCTTTCGGGGGGCGCGTTCCTTTTTT.

The CDR3 is CASKGAGEFYGYTF. Written as DNA, the CDR3 is TGTGCCAGCAAGGGGGCAGGAGAGTTCTATGGCTACACCTTC. The chain is built from TRBV6-5 and TRBJ1-2, with 7 nucleotides matching TRBD1. CDR1 MNHEY and CDR2 SVGAGI come from the germline V gene. The ends lost 7 bases at V and 4 bases at J; junction bases unmatched: 9. CDR3 length equals 14 residues.

This rearrangement joins TRBV11-3 to TRBJ2-4; D uncertain. Germline loops: CDR1 SGHNT, CDR2 YENEEA. V was shortened by 1 base and J by 2 bases, with 9 bases between the two germline ends. The CDR3 has 15 amino acids. The CDR3 spells CASSLGSNPKNIQYF. DNA of the CDR3: TGTGCCAGCAGCTTAGGCAGTAATCCCAAAAACATTCAGTACTTC.

The chain couples TRBV28 to TRBJ2-1, with 12 bases that match TRBD2. The CDR3 has 16 residues. Trimming cost V 6 bases and J 6 bases; bases outside gene matches: 9. Germline V gene data show CDR1 as MDHEN and CDR2 as SYDVKM. The CDR3 bases are TGTGCCAGCAGGTTACTAGCGGGGGGCGGCCCCAATGAGCAGTTCTTC. Amino acids: CASRLLAGGGPNEQFF.

The chain combines TRBV6-5 with TRBJ2-7; maybe TRBD1 (5 bases). The CDR3 spans 14 residues. V lost 0 bases and J 4 bases, leaving 10 bases between the germline ends. Germline assignment: CDR1 MNHEY and CDR2 SVGAGI. CDR3 DNA: TGTGCCAGCAGTTACTCGAAACAGGCTTACGAGCAGTACGTC. As protein: CASSYSKQAYEQYV.

This chain uses TRBV10-3 with TRBJ1-4, with 8 bases matching TRBD1. This CDR3 spans 14 amino acids. V lost 3 bases to trimming and J lost 8 bases; unmatched junction nucleotides: 5. CDR1 and CDR2 from the germline V gene are ENHRY and SYGVKD. The CDR3 DNA reads as TGTGCCATCAGTGAAACAGGGGGTGACGAAAAACTGTTTTTT. Its translation: CAISETGGDEKLFF.

This clone was observed a few times. V and J are TRBV5-1 and TRBJ2-2; possibly TRBD1 for D (5 bases). The germline CDR1 and CDR2 sequences are SGHRS and YFSETQ. The ends were cut back, 1 base at V and 4 bases at J, with 8 bases in the middle. CDR3 length: 14 residues. The CDR3 region has the DNA TGCGCCAGCAGCTTGACAGGACCCACCGGGGAGCTGTTTTTT. Its translation is CASSLTGPTGELFF.

The chain recombines TRBV5-8 with TRBJ1-3; TRBD1 aligns across 8 bases. The CDR3 totals 16 residues. The trim removed 1 base at V and 1 base at J, leaving 4 bases unmatched. Germline V gene data show CDR1 as SGHTS and CDR2 as YDEGEE. This chain's CDR3 is CASSLRRTGSGNTIYF. CDR3 coding DNA: TGTGCCAGCAGCTTGCGAAGGACAGGGTCTGGAAACACCATATATTTT.

The rearrangement joins TRBV2 to TRBJ2-5; 8 bases align to TRBD2. V shed 4 bases, J shed 4 bases, and the junction held 5 bases outside the gene matches. This CDR3 region has 14 residues. Germline-derived CDR1 and CDR2 are SNHLY and FYNNEI. The CDR3 nucleotides read TGTGCCAGCAGTGGGGGGGGACTAGGAGAGACCCAGTACTTC. Protein product: CASSGGGLGETQYF.

This chain uses TRBV10-3 with TRBJ1-2; TRBD1 matches 7 bases. Trimming removed 4 bases from V and 2 bases from J; junction bases left unmatched: 1. The CDR3 runs to 13 residues. CDR1 is ENHRY, CDR2 SYGVKD, per germline. CDR3: CAISAGQNYGYTF. Written as DNA, the CDR3 is TGTGCCATCAGTGCGGGACAGAACTATGGCTACACCTTC.

A few counts support this clone. The V and J genes are TRBV4-3 and TRBJ2-7; 7 nucleotides line up with TRBD1. This CDR3 has 18 amino acids. CDR1 is LGHNA, CDR2 YSLEER, per germline. Losses at the gene ends were 1 base for V and 1 base for J; bases not matched to a gene: 13. CDR3 region: CASSQAAGGQVLSYEQYF. In DNA, the CDR3 is TGCGCCAGCAGCCAAGCCGCGGGTGGACAGGTTTTGTCCTACGAGCAGTACTTC.

The sample holds a few counts of this clone. V and J are TRBV24-1 and TRBJ2-4; TRBD1 matches 9 bases. With 4 bases clipped from V and 4 bases from J, the junction kept 4 bases outside the gene matches. Germline CDR1 is KGHDR and CDR2 is SFDVKD. This CDR3 is built from 15 residues. CDR3 sequence: CATSDPGTGKNIQYF. CDR3 sequence (DNA): TGTGCCACCAGTGACCCCGGGACAGGGAAAAACATTCAGTACTTC.

V usage is TRBV15 and J usage is TRBJ2-2; tentative D call: TRBD2 (5 bases). Between the trimmed V and J ends, which lost 3 bases and 3 bases, there was a span of 17 bases. Germline CDR1 LNHNV, CDR2 YYDKDF (reference sequence). The CDR3 consists of 17 residues. This CDR3 reads CATSRKRGLLDTGELFF. Here the CDR3 DNA reads TGTGCCACCAGCAGGAAGCGCGGGTTATTGGACACCGGGGAGCTGTTTTTT.

The chain recombines TRBV27 with TRBJ1-2; D may be TRBD1 (6 bases). The germline V and J ends were trimmed by 8 bases and 4 bases, with 14 bases remaining between them. Germline CDR1 is MNHEY and CDR2 is SMNVEV (reference sequence). The CDR3 spans 13 residues. CDR3 nucleotide sequence: TGTGCCAGCTCCCTAGACAGGACCTATGGCTACACCTTC. Protein: CASSLDRTYGYTF.

The rearrangement joins TRBV5-1 to TRBJ2-5, with a weak D call TRBD1 (7 bases). V gave up 4 bases and J gave up 5 bases, with 24 bases separating them. This CDR3 region has 17 residues. Germline V gene lookup returns CDR1 SGHRS and CDR2 YFSETQ. For the CDR3, the DNA is TGCGCCAGCAGCGGGCGGGTCCCAGGGGGAGGCATGGAGACCCAGTACTTC. This gives the protein CASSGRVPGGGMETQYF.

The V gene is TRBV28, the J gene TRBJ1-6, with 7 bases aligning to TRBD1. The CDR3 runs 16 residues. V lost 5 bases to trimming and J lost 3 bases; unmatched junction nucleotides: 7. Germline CDR1 reads MDHEN; CDR2 reads SYDVKM. The CDR3 sequence is CASSPNRGLYNSPLHF. In DNA form, the CDR3 reads TGTGCCAGCAGTCCCAACAGGGGCCTCTATAATTCACCCCTCCACTTT. Based on the CDR3 plus reference TRBV28 and TRBJ1-6, the full variable domain is DVKVTQSSRYLVKRTGEKVFLECVQDMDHENMFWYRQDPGLGLRLIYFSYDVKMKEKGDIPEGYSVSREKKERFSLILESASTNQTSMYLCASSPNRGLYNSPLHFGNGTRLTVT.

This chain joins TRBV6-2 or TRBV6-3 and TRBJ2-2, with 9 positions matching TRBD2. The CDR3 totals 16 residues. V shed 5 bases and J 2 bases; nucleotides not matched to a gene: 6. The germline V gene has CDR1 MNHEY and CDR2 SVGEGT. CDR3 nucleotides: TGTGCCAGCAGTCCCCCAGCGGGGGGAAACACCGGGGAGCTGTTTTTT. Its protein product is CASSPPAGGNTGELFF.